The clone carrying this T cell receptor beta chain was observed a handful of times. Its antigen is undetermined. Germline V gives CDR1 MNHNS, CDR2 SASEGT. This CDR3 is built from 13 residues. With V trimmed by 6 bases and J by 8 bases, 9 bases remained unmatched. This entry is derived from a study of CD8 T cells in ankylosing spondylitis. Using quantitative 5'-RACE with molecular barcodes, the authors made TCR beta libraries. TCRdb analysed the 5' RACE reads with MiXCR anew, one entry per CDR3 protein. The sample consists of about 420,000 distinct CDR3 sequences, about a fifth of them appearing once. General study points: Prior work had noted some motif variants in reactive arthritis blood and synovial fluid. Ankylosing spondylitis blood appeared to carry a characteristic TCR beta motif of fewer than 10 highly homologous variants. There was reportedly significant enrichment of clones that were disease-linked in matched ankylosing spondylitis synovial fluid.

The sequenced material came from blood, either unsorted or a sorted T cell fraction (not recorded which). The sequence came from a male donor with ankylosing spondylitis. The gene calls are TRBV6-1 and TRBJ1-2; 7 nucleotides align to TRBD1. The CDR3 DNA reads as TGTGCCAGCAGGACCCGACAGGGTGGCGGCTACACCTTC. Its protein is CASRTRQGGGYTF.